The 15 T cell receptor beta chains below were found in one sample sequenced in a study of T-cell memory formation after mild COVID-19. TCRdb independently ran MiXCR on the 5' RACE reads; one entry per CDR3 protein. Of hundreds of thousands of distinct CDR3 sequences in the sample, about 23% are singletons; the top ten hold 12%. Sequencing was done on a sample of PBMCs or a T cell subset sorted from them (not recorded which). Source of these receptors: an adult woman who had mild COVID-19 (a few samples of this study predate the infection). Cell type and time point are not known.

The chain combines TRBV27 with TRBJ2-7, with 8 bases that match TRBD1. The V segment lost 4 bases and the J segment 7 bases; nucleotides outside the gene matches: 6. Germline V gives CDR1 MNHEY, CDR2 SMNVEV (reference sequence). The CDR3 is 13 amino acids. CDR3 bases: TGTGCCAGCAGTTCAGGGGGCCCGGGGGAGCAGTACTTC. Residues: CASSSGGPGEQYF.

In DNA, the CDR3 is TGCGCCAGCAGCCAAGGGAGGGGGCGTTCATACGAGCAGTACTTC. The encoded protein is CASSQGRGRSYEQYF. This rearrangement joins TRBV4-3 to TRBJ2-7, with a possible D match to TRBD1 (7 bases). Between the trimmed V and J ends, which lost 1 base and 4 bases, there was a span of 14 bases. Per the germline V gene, CDR1 is LGHNA and CDR2 is YSLEER. The CDR3 spans 15 residues.

The chain carries TRBV29-1 and TRBJ2-7; perhaps D is TRBD1 or TRBD2 (5 bases each). In germline, CDR1 is SQVTM, CDR2 ANQGSEA. CDR3 size: 14 residues. CDR3 sequence (DNA): TGCAGGGGGGTCAGGACTCCAACCCCATACGAGCAGTACTTC. The encoded protein is CRGVRTPTPYEQYF.

As concerns this clonotype: The germline gene is not matched at one end of the junction; a read error may be the cause. The chain couples TRBV5-1 to TRBJ2-7; D uncertain. There are 15 residues in the CDR3. Germline assignment: CDR1 SGHRS and CDR2 YFSETQ. DNA of the CDR3: TGCGCCGGCAGAGGCCAAACTCATGAAGCCTACGAGCAGTACTTC. Translation: CAGRGQTHEAYEQYF.

The V and J genes are TRBV20-1 and TRBJ2-5, with TRBD2 matching over 9 bases. With 6 bases clipped from V and 7 bases from J, the junction kept 15 bases outside the gene matches. This CDR3 contains 15 residues. The germline V gene has CDR1 DFQATT and CDR2 SNEGSKA (reference sequence). The CDR3 protein is CSAPGVASGVRTQYF. The CDR3 nucleotides read TGCAGTGCCCCGGGCGTGGCTAGCGGGGTCCGGACCCAGTACTTC.

This clonotype appeared a few times. The rearrangement uses TRBV7-2 and TRBJ2-7, with 11 positions matching TRBD2. V was pared by 3 bases and J by 1 base, with 5 bases of the junction left unmatched. The germline V gene encodes CDR1 SGHTA and CDR2 FQGNSA. CDR3 length equals 16 residues. For the CDR3, the DNA is TGTGCCAGCAGCTTTTTCGGGACTAGCGGTTCCTACGAGCAGTACTTC. It codes for CASSFFGTSGSYEQYF.

The V and J genes are TRBV5-4 and TRBJ2-1; perhaps TRBD2 as D (5 bases). The CDR3 contains 14 residues. Germline CDR1 and CDR2: SGHNT and YYREEE (reference sequence). V was trimmed by 0 bases and J by 12 bases, leaving 16 bases between them. CDR3 in amino acids: CASSLAGLPERQFF. Written as DNA, the CDR3 is TGTGCCAGCAGCTTGGCCGGACTCCCAGAACGGCAGTTCTTC.

This clonotype was seen a few times. The CDR3 nucleotides are TGCGCCAGCAGCTTCGGAATGTCAGGCACAGATACGCAGTATTTT. It specifies CASSFGMSGTDTQYF. The V and J genes are TRBV5-1 and TRBJ2-3; D uncertain. The CDR3 is made up of 15 amino acids. The V and J ends lost 2 bases and 1 base respectively, with 11 bases between them. Germline V gives CDR1 SGHRS, CDR2 YFSETQ.

In its sample, this clonotype was seen many times. This sequence joins TRBV27 and TRBJ2-7, with TRBD2 matching 10 bases. The J segment lost 4 bases and the V segment lost 5 bases, leaving 2 bases of the junction unmatched. CDR1 and CDR2 from the germline V gene are MNHEY and SMNVEV (reference sequence). CDR3 length equals 13 residues. The CDR3: CASSLAGVYEQYF. The CDR3 DNA is TGTGCCAGCAGTCTAGCGGGAGTGTACGAGCAGTACTTC.

This clonotype was seen a few times. V and J are TRBV19 and TRBJ2-7; TRBD1 agrees at 7 bases. Germline CDR1 is LNHDA and CDR2 is SQIVND (reference sequence). The length of the CDR3 is 12 residues. The ends lost 6 bases at V and 5 bases at J; junction bases unmatched: 4. The DNA of the CDR3 is TGTGCCAGTAGCCCGACAGGGAACGAGCAGTACTTC. This codes for CASSPTGNEQYF.

V usage is TRBV12-3 or TRBV12-4 and J usage is TRBJ2-1; TRBD1 matches at 9 bases. The CDR3 runs 18 residues. V gave up 1 base and J gave up 0 bases; unmatched junction bases: 7. CDR3 sequence (DNA): TGTGCCAGCAGTTTAGGGGGACAGGGAATATCCTCCTACAATGAGCAGTTCTTC. Its translation is CASSLGGQGISSYNEQFF.

The chain recombines TRBV29-1 with TRBJ2-7, with 14 nucleotides matching TRBD2. Germline V CDR1 and CDR2: SQVTM, ANQGSEA. Trimming cost V 4 bases and J 5 bases; bases outside gene matches: 22. CDR3 length equals 20 residues. The CDR3 region has the DNA TGCAGCGTTGGAATTGCTGGGGTCAGGGGGACTAGCGGGAGACTTCACGAGCAGTACTTC. It translates to CSVGIAGVRGTSGRLHEQYF.

This clonotype appeared many times. The V and J genes are TRBV5-1 and TRBJ2-3; 7 bases line up with TRBD2. CDR3 length: 12 residues. Per germline, CDR1 SGHRS and CDR2 YFSETQ. Trimming cost V 5 bases and J 15 bases; bases outside gene matches: 12. The CDR3 spells CASSHDRTSHYF. The CDR3 coding sequence is TGCGCCAGCAGTCACGATCGGACTAGTCATTATTTT.

The chain joins TRBV12-3 or TRBV12-4 to TRBJ1-1; the D is unclear. V lost 8 bases to trimming and J lost 4 bases, with 11 bases between them. CDR3 size: 12 residues. The CDR3 sequence: CASVFMGTEAFF. Here the CDR3 DNA reads TGTGCCAGCGTCTTTATGGGCACTGAAGCTTTCTTT.

This chain connects TRBV4-2 to TRBJ2-5; D remains unclear. Germline V gene sequence: CDR1 LGHNA, CDR2 YNFKEQ. V was shortened by 0 bases and J by 10 bases, with 12 bases between the two germline ends. The CDR3 is 13 residues long. The CDR3 coding sequence is TGTGCCAGCAGCCAAGAACGGTGGTGGGACCAGTACTTC. This encodes CASSQERWWDQYF.